This T cell receptor (beta chain) came from a study of cytomegalovirus exposure and HLA in healthy donors. General study points: Several of the most significant clusters were apparently associated with common viral pathogens in a later analysis. Overall, roughly 170 TCR beta chains were annotated as cytomegalovirus-associated. It has been reported that TCR beta sequences accurately predicted the HLA-A and HLA-B alleles of most subjects.

This clone was observed a handful of times. The antigen is unknown. The PCR had 60 Vbeta and 13 Jbeta primers. Sequenced by immunoSEQ multiplex PCR; TCRdb stores in-frame clones only, minus some. Among more than 45,000 clones listed, roughly four fifths were seen once. Germline V CDR1 and CDR2: SNHLY, FYNNEI. CDR3 length: 13 amino acids. Unmatched junction bases numbered 2, after V lost 6 bases and J lost 7 bases. The chain couples TRBV2 to TRBJ2-1; 11 bases map to TRBD1. The sequence derives from a man aged 25 to 45 in good health and CMV-seronegative. Sample: PBMCs. The CDR3 coding sequence is TGTGCCAGCAGCGGACAGGGGGCGAATGAGCAGTTCTTC. Translated, it gives CASSGQGANEQFF.